Shown below are 17 T cell receptor beta chains from a single sample sequenced in a study of regulatory T cells in long-lasting Graves disease. The time point denotes: newly diagnosed GD, antithyroid drugs for less than 3 months. The TCR library was made from RNA that had been extracted from PBMCs in TRIzol. Building of the TCR beta libraries involved iRepertoire HTBI primers and Arm-PCR of CDR3 regions. MiXCR, applied by TCRdb to the multiplex PCR reads, yields one record per CDR3 protein. Of over 450,000 distinct CDR3 sequences in the sample, around 13% are singletons; the top ten hold around 10%. The same data also went into a second study, on T cells in Graves' hyperthyroidism and ophthalmopathy.

The sequencing used peripheral blood mononuclear cells (PBMCs), collected at new diagnosis, from a patient treated with antithyroid drugs. The receptors originated from a woman between 25 and 40 years old with Graves disease.

This clonotype was counted only a few times. V is TRBV20-1 and J is TRBJ2-1, with 7 bases aligning to TRBD2. V trimming: 5 bases; J trimming: 8 bases; junction bases outside the gene matches: 12. Germline assignment: CDR1 DFQATT and CDR2 SNEGSKA (reference sequence). The CDR3 consists of 14 residues. The CDR3 DNA follows: TGCAGTGCTCCGAGATGGACTAGTAGCTATGAGCAGTTCTTC. This translates into CSAPRWTSSYEQFF.

This clonotype was recorded many times. The rearrangement joins TRBV2 to TRBJ2-7; D is uncertain. Looked up from germline, CDR1 is SNHLY and CDR2 is FYNNEI. The CDR3 spans 11 residues. Between the trimmed V and J ends, which lost 5 bases and 5 bases, there was a span of 7 bases. CDR3 sequence reads: CASSPQNEQYF. Here the CDR3 DNA reads TGTGCCAGCAGTCCGCAAAACGAGCAGTACTTC.

This clonotype was seen more than once but under ten times. The chain carries TRBV5-1 and TRBJ2-1; a possible D gene is TRBD2 (6 bases). CDR1 is SGHRS, CDR2 YFSETQ, per germline. V lost 6 bases, J lost 2 bases, and 12 bases lay in between. The CDR3 length is 14 residues. CDR3 sequence (DNA): TGCGCCAGCAATGGGGGGAGCCCCTACAATGAGCAGTTCTTC. Translated: CASNGGSPYNEQFF. Variable domain in full (rest from reference TRBV5-1 and TRBJ2-1): KAGVTQTPRYLIKTRGQQVTLSCSPISGHRSVSWYQQTPGQGLQFLFEYFSETQRNKGNFPGRFSGRQFSNSRSEMNVSTLELGDSALYLCASNGGSPYNEQFFGPGTRLTVL.

This clonotype was detected a few times. The chain uses TRBV18 and TRBJ1-1, with D possibly being TRBD1 (5 bases). V was trimmed by 4 bases and J by 0 bases, leaving 12 bases between them. The CDR3 is 15 residues long. Germline assignment: CDR1 KGHSH and CDR2 LQKENI. CDR3 in DNA: TGTGCCAGCTCACGGGAGGGGTTGATGAACACTGAAGCTTTCTTT. Its translation: CASSREGLMNTEAFF.

This clonotype was observed many times. The chain uses TRBV3-1 and TRBJ1-2, with 8 bases that match TRBD1. The germline CDR1 and CDR2 sequences are LGHDT and YNNKEL (reference sequence). The V gene end was trimmed by 2 bases and the J gene end by 7 bases; junction bases not matched to a gene: 6. The CDR3 length is 14 residues. CDR3 residues: CASSQRTGFGGYTF. In DNA, the CDR3 is TGTGCCAGCAGCCAAAGGACAGGGTTTGGTGGCTACACCTTC.

On this clonotype itself: A much larger clonotype is one base distant, so this may be a read error. The V and J genes are TRBV28 and TRBJ2-3; D gene uncertain. The CDR3 has 13 amino acids. Trimming shortened V by 6 bases and J by 8 bases, and 15 bases separated the two germline ends. The germline V gene encodes CDR1 MDHEN and CDR2 SYDVKM. Here the CDR3 DNA reads TGTGCCAGCAGGCCCACTCCTTCTGGTACGCAGTATTTT. Its protein is CASRPTPSGTQYF.

V and J are TRBV4-3 and TRBJ2-1, with 9 bases fitting TRBD1. Germline CDR1 is LGHNA and CDR2 is YSLEER. The trim removed 3 bases at V and 9 bases at J, leaving 6 bases unmatched. The CDR3 is 14 amino acids. The CDR3 DNA reads TGCGCCAGCAGCCAGAGGACAGGGGACAGTGAGCAGTTCTTC. This translates into CASSQRTGDSEQFF.

This clonotype has a handful of counts. V usage is TRBV20-1 and J usage is TRBJ2-1; tentative D call: TRBD2 (5 bases). Per the germline V gene, CDR1 is DFQATT and CDR2 is SNEGSKA (reference sequence). Trimming stripped 3 bases from V and 0 bases from J, with 12 bases between. The CDR3 extends over 15 amino acids. The CDR3 protein is CSARARRDSYNEQFF. The CDR3 bases are TGCAGTGCTAGGGCCAGACGGGACTCCTACAATGAGCAGTTCTTC.

This clonotype was picked up a small number of times. V gene TRBV28 combines with J gene TRBJ1-4; no clear D. This CDR3 contains 16 residues. Trimming pared 6 bases from V and 7 bases from J, leaving 21 bases between. CDR1 is MDHEN, CDR2 SYDVKM, per germline. The CDR3 DNA follows: TGTGCCAGCAGACCCTTTTTTACGCTAGAACTTGAAAAACTGTTTTTT. Protein: CASRPFFTLELEKLFF. Filled out from reference TRBV28 and TRBJ1-4, the complete variable domain reads DVKVTQSSRYLVKRTGEKVFLECVQDMDHENMFWYRQDPGLGLRLIYFSYDVKMKEKGDIPEGYSVSREKKERFSLILESASTNQTSMYLCASRPFFTLELEKLFFGSGTQLSVL.

This clonotype was recorded many times. This chain joins TRBV18 and TRBJ1-4; D call uncertain. The V gene's germline CDR1 is KGHSH and CDR2 LQKENI. V lost 8 bases to trimming and J lost 3 bases, with 7 bases between them. CDR3 size: 12 residues. The CDR3 DNA reads TGTGCCAGCCTCGGACCTAATGAAAAACTGTTTTTT. Translated: CASLGPNEKLFF.

Ten or more counts support this clonotype. This chain links TRBV29-1 with TRBJ2-3, with D perhaps matching TRBD2 (5 bases). Germline values: CDR1 SQVTM, CDR2 ANQGSEA. V was cut by 4 bases and J by 0 bases, with 5 bases left in between. This CDR3 spans 12 amino acids. The CDR3 reads CSVGGSTDTQYF. CDR3 bases: TGCAGCGTTGGAGGGAGCACAGATACGCAGTATTTT.

This clonotype was seen ten or more times. Written as DNA, the CDR3 is TGCGCCAGCAGCTTGGTGTCCGGGGTTGGTATGGACTACACCTTC. It yields the protein CASSLVSGVGMDYTF. The chain has TRBV5-1 and TRBJ1-2; no clear D gene. Trimming left V 0 bases short and J 10 bases short, with 19 bases between. Germline-derived CDR1 and CDR2 are SGHRS and YFSETQ. The CDR3 sequence is 15 residues long.

This clonotype was counted ten times or more. J is TRBJ2-5 and V is TRBV6-1, with D possibly matching TRBD2 (5 bases). V was shortened by 6 bases and J by 0 bases, with 11 bases between the two germline ends. The CDR3 is made up of 14 amino acids. Germline loops: CDR1 MNHNS, CDR2 SASEGT. The chain's CDR3 is CASSDYRYQETQYF. The CDR3 DNA sequence: TGTGCCAGCAGCGACTATCGGTACCAAGAGACCCAGTACTTC.

This clonotype was detected many times. V usage is TRBV7-9 and J usage is TRBJ1-2, with D hard to call. Germline assignment: CDR1 SEHNR and CDR2 FQNEAQ (reference sequence). The length of the CDR3 is 13 residues. Trimming removed 5 bases at V and 8 bases at J, with 15 bases between. The CDR3 DNA is TGTGCCAGCAGCGCCCAGGCCGCCTCCGGCTACACCTTC. This sequence encodes CASSAQAASGYTF.

The V call is TRBV2, the J call TRBJ1-3; D not resolved. CDR1 and CDR2 from the germline V gene are SNHLY and FYNNEI. The CDR3 contains 15 residues. The germline V and J ends were trimmed by 6 bases and 0 bases, with 12 bases remaining between them. In DNA, the CDR3 is TGTGCCAGCAGGGGAGGACGGAACTCTGGAAACACCATATATTTT. Translated, it gives CASRGGRNSGNTIYF.

The chain carries TRBV5-4 and TRBJ1-2; no firm D call. V lost 4 bases, J lost 0 bases, and 7 bases lay in between. The CDR3 covers 13 residues. Looked up from germline, CDR1 is SGHNT and CDR2 is YYREEE (reference sequence). This CDR3 is CASSTDSNYGYTF. As DNA, the CDR3 is TGTGCCAGCAGCACCGATTCTAACTATGGCTACACCTTC.

Many counts were recorded for this clonotype. The chain couples TRBV19 to TRBJ1-2, with 10 nucleotides matching TRBD1. This CDR3 has 15 residues. The germline V gene encodes CDR1 LNHDA and CDR2 SQIVND (reference sequence). Unmatched junction bases numbered 10, after V lost 5 bases and J lost 7 bases. The CDR3 loop is CASSSPGQGKGGYTF. In DNA form, the CDR3 reads TGTGCCAGTAGTTCACCGGGACAGGGGAAGGGTGGCTACACCTTC.